The 10 T cell receptor beta chains below come from one sample, sequenced in a study of CD8+CD57+ T cells in acquired aplastic anemia. Genomic DNA templated the TCR beta VDJ and CDR3 profiling. TCRdb ran MiXCR on the reads and lists one entry per CDR3 protein. The top ten hold less than 4% of the sample, which has 350,000 to 450,000 distinct CDR3 sequences, 65% to 80% seen once. Material: sorted CD4+, CD8+, or CD8+CD57+ T cells (not recorded which) from PBMCs. Receptors were obtained from a human donor in good health, serving as a control.

This clonotype has just a few counts. The CDR3, as DNA: TGTGCCAGTAGTATAAACAGCCTGAACTATGGCTACACCTTC. Translated, it gives CASSINSLNYGYTF. The chain links TRBV19 to TRBJ1-2, with D unresolved. V was pared by 2 bases and J by 2 bases, with 9 bases between. The CDR3 has 14 residues. CDR1 and CDR2 from the germline V gene are LNHDA and SQIVND (reference sequence).

The chain combines TRBV29-1 with TRBJ2-3, with 11 bases fitting TRBD1. CDR1 and CDR2 (germline): SQVTM, ANQGSEA. The V and J ends lost 2 bases and 11 bases, in that order; junction bases with no gene match: 15. This CDR3 comprises 16 residues. CDR3 nucleotides: TGCAGCGTTGAAAGGACAGGGGGCCAAACCTACAATGAGCAGTATTTT. This gives the protein CSVERTGGQTYNEQYF.

The chain couples TRBV20-1 to TRBJ2-7; the D gene is possibly TRBD2 (6 bases). CDR1 and CDR2 (germline): DFQATT, SNEGSKA (reference sequence). Trimming stripped 3 bases from V and 8 bases from J, with 17 bases between. This CDR3 contains 13 residues. The CDR3 nucleotides read TGCAGTGCTAGGGAGCCGGCGGAGGGCCAGCAGTACTTC. It is translated as CSAREPAEGQQYF.

V is TRBV20-1 and J is TRBJ2-7, with TRBD1 matching over 8 bases. V lost 3 bases to trimming and J lost 7 bases; unmatched junction nucleotides: 2. The CDR3 is 11 amino acids. Germline V gene lookup returns CDR1 DFQATT and CDR2 SNEGSKA (reference sequence). The chain's CDR3 is CSARTGEEQYF. As DNA, the CDR3 is TGCAGTGCTAGGACAGGGGAAGAGCAGTACTTC.

There are many counts of this clonotype. The rearrangement joins TRBV7-2 to TRBJ2-3, with no clear D. V gave up 4 bases and J gave up 7 bases, with 15 bases separating them. The CDR3 length is 14 residues. The germline V gene encodes CDR1 SGHTA and CDR2 FQGNSA. CDR3: CASSSADASHTQYF. CDR3 coding DNA: TGTGCCAGCAGCTCCGCAGACGCTTCCCATACGCAGTATTTT.

This chain joins TRBV11-2 and TRBJ1-1; no firm D call. The CDR3 spans 15 residues. In germline, CDR1 is SGHAT, CDR2 FQNNGV. With 6 bases removed from V and 0 bases from J, the gap between germline ends came to 14 bases. The CDR3 DNA reads as TGTGCCAGCAGACTCGAGCGGTCCATGAACACTGAAGCTTTCTTT. Residues: CASRLERSMNTEAFF.

A word on this clonotype: One end of the junction is discordant with germline, which a read error may explain. The chain joins TRBV12-3 or TRBV12-4 to TRBJ2-7, with TRBD2 as a possible D gene (6 bases). CDR3 length: 14 residues. The DNA for the CDR3 is TGTGCCACCAGTGGCGGGGAGCCCTCCTACGAGCAGTACTTC. Its translation: CATSGGEPSYEQYF.

In the case of this clonotype: Because it lacks the conserved phenylalanine or tryptophan at the end, this CDR3 is likely a read error. The V gene is TRBV9, the J gene TRBJ2-7; D is undetermined. Germline CDR1 SGDLS, CDR2 YYNGEE. The CDR3 loop spans 11 amino acids. CDR3 DNA: TGTGCCACCAGCATGGGTGACGAGCAGTACATT. Protein product: CATSMGDEQYI.

Ten or more counts support this clonotype. The V gene is TRBV6-2 or TRBV6-3, the J gene TRBJ2-3, with no clear D. CDR3 length equals 12 residues. Germline lookup yields CDR1 MNHEY and CDR2 SVGEGT. V gave up 2 bases and J gave up 7 bases, with 7 bases separating them. The CDR3 reads CASSYGVNTQYF. The DNA for the CDR3 is TGTGCCAGCAGTTACGGGGTAAATACGCAGTATTTT.

The genes are TRBV5-1 and TRBJ2-7, with D unclear. V was cut by 3 bases and J by 2 bases, with 18 bases left in between. This CDR3 spans 16 amino acids. The germline CDR1 and CDR2 sequences are SGHRS and YFSETQ. As DNA, the CDR3 is TGCGCCAGCAGCTCGGAAGGCAGCCCTTTCACCTACGAGCAGTACTTC. Amino acid sequence: CASSSEGSPFTYEQYF.